Listed here is a single T cell receptor beta chain. Antigen specificity is unknown. The read ends 3 residues early relative to the CDR3; the germline J gene fills the gap. The data stem from a study of T cells in women clearing cervical HPV infection. The germline gives CDR1 SGHDT, CDR2 YYEEEE. The V end was cut by 5 bases, the J end by 4 bases, with 15 bases between. This CDR3 contains 15 residues. TCRdb's table, derived via immunoSEQ multiplex PCR, lists solely in-frame clones and lacks some. The sample has tens of thousands of clones. Whole-study findings and limits: Timing of associations relative to infection is unclear; T-cell subsets were not isolated. Controls had more TRBV6-7 (about 0.16%) than cases (approximately 0.11%).

Sequenced input: blood buffy coat. The clonotype was recovered from a woman between 18 and 70 years old with a cervical HPV16 infection that either progressed to CIN3+ or cleared (not recorded which). The J gene is TRBJ2-2, the V gene TRBV5-6; a weak D match, TRBD2 (5 bases). CDR3 DNA (partial): TGTGCCAGCAGGACCGGGCTGGCGGGCACCGGGGAG. The encoded protein is CASRTGLAGTGE. The whole CDR3 reads CASRTGLAGTGELFF.